The 32 T cell receptor beta chains presented below share a single source sample, sequenced in a study of blood T cell repertoires in COVID-19. Using immunoSEQ multiplex PCR, the repertoire was profiled, and TCRdb retains in-frame clones only, with some absent. Here the sample spans approximately 260,000 clones, roughly 80% being singletons. Sequenced: peripheral blood. The receptor source for this set is a woman aged 80 or over with active or convalescent COVID-19.

V gene TRBV28 combines with J gene TRBJ2-3, with no clear D. The CDR3 is 16 residues long. Germline V CDR1 and CDR2: MDHEN, SYDVKM. Trimming shortened V by 5 bases and J by 0 bases, and 15 bases separated the two germline ends. This CDR3 reads CASSLLQLTSTDTQYF. In nucleotides, the CDR3 is TGTGCCAGCAGTCTCCTACAACTAACTAGCACAGATACGCAGTATTTT.

This clone was observed a handful of times. The V gene is TRBV2, the J gene TRBJ1-5, with D uncertain. The V end lost 7 bases, the J end lost 2 bases, and 12 bases lay between the germline ends. This CDR3 contains 14 residues. Germline V gene data show CDR1 as SNHLY and CDR2 as FYNNEI. The CDR3 here is CASTREGGNQPQHF. In DNA, the CDR3 is TGTGCCAGCACAAGAGAGGGAGGCAATCAGCCCCAGCATTTT.

The chain is built from TRBV15 and TRBJ1-2; D uncertain. The CDR3 consists of 15 residues. Germline CDR1 and CDR2: LNHNV and YYDKDF (reference sequence). Trimming cost V 4 bases and J 4 bases, with 16 bases left between them. CDR3 protein: CATSKAGARVYGYTF. CDR3 DNA sequence: TGTGCCACCAGCAAGGCGGGAGCTCGGGTCTATGGCTACACCTTC.

V gene TRBV19 combines with J gene TRBJ2-7, with D possibly matching TRBD1 (5 bases). V was cut by 3 bases and J by 3 bases, with 12 bases left in between. The length of the CDR3 is 14 residues. Germline V gives CDR1 LNHDA, CDR2 SQIVND (reference sequence). CDR3 bases: TGTGCCAGTAGTATCAGGGCTCGGAACTACGAGCAGTACTTC. Translation gives CASSIRARNYEQYF.

V is TRBV6-1 and J is TRBJ1-2; D remains unclear. Germline-derived CDR1 and CDR2 are MNHNS and SASEGT. Trimming took 1 base from V and 3 from J, leaving 12 bases between them. This CDR3 spans 15 amino acids. The CDR3 loop reads CASSEVVNSYYGYTF. CDR3 sequence (DNA): TGTGCCAGCAGTGAAGTGGTCAACAGCTACTATGGCTACACCTTC.

The chain has TRBV6-1 and TRBJ1-2; D perhaps matches TRBD1 (6 bases). CDR3 size: 18 residues. From germline, CDR1 is MNHNS and CDR2 SASEGT. V lost 2 bases, J lost 0 bases, and 19 bases lay in between. CDR3 loop: CASSEHRLGTPSNYGYTF. CDR3 sequence (DNA): TGTGCCAGCAGTGAACATCGGTTGGGGACACCTTCTAACTATGGCTACACCTTC.

The V call is TRBV3-1 (or the pseudogene TRBV3-2), the J call TRBJ1-2, with D perhaps TRBD1 (6 bases). The CDR3 is 14 residues long. Trimming took 6 bases from V and 8 from J, leaving 19 bases between them. Germline values: CDR1 LGHDT, CDR2 YNNKEL (reference sequence). CDR3: CASRLIQGREGYTF. CDR3 DNA: TGTGCCAGCAGACTAATACAGGGAAGAGAAGGCTACACCTTC.

V and J are TRBV5-1 and TRBJ2-2; tentatively, D is TRBD2 (6 bases). The CDR3 is 14 residues long. Trimming cost V 0 bases and J 5 bases, with 8 bases left between them. Germline-derived CDR1 and CDR2 are SGHRS and YFSETQ. CDR3 protein: CASSLVGGTGELFF. The DNA of the CDR3 is TGCGCCAGCAGCTTGGTCGGGGGTACCGGGGAGCTGTTTTTT.

The gene calls are TRBV7-7 and TRBJ1-1; no clear D gene. V lost 5 bases, J lost 0 bases, and 13 bases lay in between. The CDR3 loop spans 15 amino acids. Germline V gives CDR1 SSHAT, CDR2 FNYEAQ (reference sequence). The CDR3 DNA reads TGTGCCAGCAGCCCCCCCGCGGAGCTGAACACTGAAGCTTTCTTT. Amino acids: CASSPPAELNTEAFF.

Only one count was recorded for this clone. This chain uses TRBV19 with TRBJ1-1, with a possible D match to TRBD1 (6 bases). This CDR3 is 13 amino acids long. V was cut by 8 bases and J by 1 base, with 11 bases left in between. Looked up from germline, CDR1 is LNHDA and CDR2 is SQIVND (reference sequence). The CDR3 sequence: CASDPGQNTEAFF. CDR3 DNA sequence: TGTGCCAGTGACCCGGGACAGAACACTGAAGCTTTCTTT. Full variable domain (rest looked up from reference TRBV19 and TRBJ1-1): DGGITQSPKYLFRKEGQNVTLSCEQNLNHDAMYWYRQDPGQGLRLIYYSQIVNDFQKGDIAEGYSVSREKKESFPLTVTSAQKNPTAFYLCASDPGQNTEAFFGQGTRLTVV.

In DNA form, the CDR3 reads TGTGCCAGCAGCTTACTTCAGACAAGCACAGATACGCAGTATTTT. Residues: CASSLLQTSTDTQYF. The chain links TRBV5-4 to TRBJ2-3; D not certain. Per the germline V gene, CDR1 is SGHNT and CDR2 is YYREEE (reference sequence). This CDR3 has 15 amino acids. The V and J ends lost 2 bases and 0 bases respectively, with 10 bases between them.

The chain combines TRBV29-1 with TRBJ2-3; D is uncertain. The germline V and J ends were trimmed by 1 base and 0 bases, with 5 bases remaining between them. CDR3 length equals 13 residues. Germline values: CDR1 SQVTM, CDR2 ANQGSEA. The CDR3 DNA is TGCAGCGTTGAAGGTATTAGCACAGATACGCAGTATTTT. Amino acid sequence: CSVEGISTDTQYF.

The chain joins TRBV6-6 to TRBJ2-5, with 7 bases lining up with TRBD1. V lost 6 bases and J lost 1; bases outside the gene matches: 5. The CDR3 spans 14 residues. Looked up from germline, CDR1 is MNHNY and CDR2 is SVGAGI (reference sequence). DNA for the CDR3: TGTGCCAGCAGATGGGACAGTGCCCAAGAGACCCAGTACTTC. Its translation is CASRWDSAQETQYF.

The chain links TRBV6-5 to TRBJ2-7, with TRBD1 identical over 9 bases. Trimming cost V 2 bases and J 5 bases; bases outside gene matches: 7. The V gene's germline CDR1 is MNHEY and CDR2 SVGAGI. The CDR3 is 15 residues long. CDR3 in DNA: TGTGCCAGCAGTTACGGGGACAGGGTCATCCACGAGCAGTACTTC. Its protein is CASSYGDRVIHEQYF.

This clone was picked up a small number of times. The chain uses TRBV6-1 and TRBJ1-5; D is unclear. Germline CDR1 and CDR2: MNHNS and SASEGT. The CDR3 loop spans 13 amino acids. V gave up 2 bases and J gave up 7 bases, with 9 bases separating them. In DNA form, the CDR3 reads TGTGCCAGCAGTGAATCTGGAGGGCAGCCCCAGCATTTT. Its translation is CASSESGGQPQHF.

The gene calls are TRBV5-1 and TRBJ2-5, with 7 bases aligning to TRBD1. CDR1 is SGHRS, CDR2 YFSETQ, per germline. The CDR3 spans 14 residues. J was trimmed by 5 bases and V by 0 bases; bases with no gene match: 4. The CDR3 region is CASSLVGGAETQYF. The CDR3 DNA reads as TGCGCCAGCAGCTTGGTAGGGGGCGCGGAGACCCAGTACTTC.

The V call is TRBV5-1, the J call TRBJ1-4; weak D call: TRBD1 (6 bases). The CDR3 sequence is 15 residues long. Trimming left V 4 bases short and J 3 bases short, with 13 bases between. Per germline, CDR1 SGHRS and CDR2 YFSETQ. The CDR3 sequence is CASSPGQQSNEKLFF. CDR3 coding DNA: TGCGCCAGCAGCCCTGGACAGCAGTCTAATGAAAAACTGTTTTTT.

This clone turned up a few times. The chain combines TRBV5-1 with TRBJ1-1, with 12 bases that match TRBD1. The CDR3 covers 15 residues. J gave up 5 bases and V 2 bases, and 4 bases lay outside the gene matches. Germline V gene data show CDR1 as SGHRS and CDR2 as YFSETQ. The CDR3 here is CASSFAGQGATEAFF. The CDR3 region has the DNA TGCGCCAGCAGCTTCGCGGGACAGGGGGCGACTGAAGCTTTCTTT.

The CDR3 bases are TGTGCCAGCAGCTTGACCGGGAATTTGAACACTGAAGCTTTCTTT. It encodes CASSLTGNLNTEAFF. This sequence joins TRBV5-6 and TRBJ1-1; D is unresolved. CDR1 and CDR2 (germline): SGHDT, YYEEEE. The ends were cut back, 1 base at V and 0 bases at J, with 10 bases in the middle. This CDR3 spans 15 amino acids.

This chain uses TRBV27 with TRBJ2-2, with 12 bases that match TRBD2. The V and J ends lost 7 bases and 2 bases, in that order; junction bases with no gene match: 5. The germline V gene has CDR1 MNHEY and CDR2 SMNVEV (reference sequence). The length of the CDR3 is 16 residues. CDR3 sequence: CASNLAGGPNTGELFF. The CDR3 nucleotides are TGTGCCAGCAATCTAGCGGGAGGGCCAAACACCGGGGAGCTGTTTTTT.

The V call is TRBV6-5, the J call TRBJ2-7, with D possibly TRBD2 on 6 matching bases. The CDR3 spans 14 residues. The V and J ends lost 5 bases and 0 bases respectively, with 11 bases between them. The germline V gene has CDR1 MNHEY and CDR2 SVGAGI. CDR3 DNA: TGTGCCAGCAGTAGCGGGCACATCTCCTACGAGCAGTACTTC. As protein: CASSSGHISYEQYF.

The V gene is TRBV29-1, the J gene TRBJ2-7; 9 bases match TRBD1. The CDR3 length is 12 residues. CDR1 SQVTM and CDR2 ANQGSEA come from the germline V gene. V lost 7 bases, J lost 7 bases, and 8 bases stayed unmatched. CDR3 residues: CSAQQGAGEQYF. The CDR3 bases are TGCAGCGCTCAACAGGGGGCAGGAGAGCAGTACTTC.

The rearrangement joins TRBV4-2 to TRBJ2-7, with D tentatively TRBD1 (6 bases). The CDR3 spans 15 residues. Looked up from germline, CDR1 is LGHNA and CDR2 is YNFKEQ. The germline V and J ends were trimmed by 3 bases and 6 bases, with 18 bases remaining between them. The CDR3 is CASSHDIQGYGEQYF. The CDR3 DNA is TGTGCCAGCAGCCATGATATACAGGGCTATGGCGAGCAGTACTTC.

On this clone itself: The same CDR3 arises from other DNA sequences in this sample as well. This chain connects TRBV2 to TRBJ1-2; 8 bases fit TRBD1. The trim removed 4 bases at V and 5 bases at J, leaving 0 bases unmatched. This CDR3 comprises 12 residues. Germline CDR1 and CDR2: SNHLY and FYNNEI. The CDR3, as DNA: TGTGCCAGCAGTGGGACAGGGTATGGCTACACCTTC. Protein: CASSGTGYGYTF.

The chain couples TRBV2 to TRBJ1-1, with D possibly being TRBD1 (5 bases). Germline lookup yields CDR1 SNHLY and CDR2 FYNNEI. The V end lost 5 bases, the J end lost 5 bases, and 12 bases lay between the germline ends. This CDR3 is 13 amino acids long. The DNA for the CDR3 is TGTGCCAGCAGTAGGGGATTGCGGACTGAAGCTTTCTTT. Translating it yields CASSRGLRTEAFF.

The V call is TRBV7-2, the J call TRBJ2-2; 14 bases agree with TRBD2. The germline V gene encodes CDR1 SGHTA and CDR2 FQGNSA. Germline trimming cut 5 bases from V and 7 bases from J; bases unmatched to any gene: 9. The CDR3 loop spans 17 amino acids. CDR3 sequence: CASSPGTSGSRVGELFF. CDR3 in DNA: TGTGCCAGCAGCCCCGGGACTAGCGGGAGCAGGGTCGGGGAGCTGTTTTTT.

This rearrangement joins TRBV4-2 to TRBJ1-2; weak D call: TRBD1 (5 bases). The CDR3 sequence is 14 residues long. V was pared by 1 base and J by 4 bases, with 10 bases between. Germline V gene lookup returns CDR1 LGHNA and CDR2 YNFKEQ. This CDR3 is CASSQGDSTYGYTF. CDR3 nucleotides: TGTGCCAGCAGCCAAGGCGACAGCACCTATGGCTACACCTTC.

This clone was observed a handful of times. V is TRBV6-5 and J is TRBJ2-1; the match to TRBD2 covers 10 bases. The germline gives CDR1 MNHEY, CDR2 SVGAGI. The CDR3 extends over 14 amino acids. Germline trimming cut 7 bases from V and 3 bases from J; bases unmatched to any gene: 3. This CDR3 reads CASILAGSYNEQFF. CDR3 coding DNA: TGTGCCAGCATACTAGCGGGGAGCTACAATGAGCAGTTCTTC.

The chain uses TRBV19 and TRBJ1-3; D unresolved. In germline, CDR1 is LNHDA, CDR2 SQIVND (reference sequence). The CDR3 sequence is 13 residues long. V lost 4 bases, J lost 4 bases, and 8 bases lay in between. The chain's CDR3 is CASSTERGNTIYF. The DNA of the CDR3 is TGTGCCAGTAGTACCGAGAGAGGAAACACCATATATTTT.

This clone showed up just a few times. The J gene is TRBJ1-1, the V gene TRBV19; D remains ambiguous. Germline V lookup: CDR1 LNHDA, CDR2 SQIVND (reference sequence). This CDR3 contains 15 residues. With 1 base removed from V and 7 bases from J, the gap between germline ends came to 16 bases. The CDR3 region has the DNA TGTGCCAGTAGTATAGTCGAGGTCGGGAGGGATGAAGCTTTCTTT. It encodes CASSIVEVGRDEAFF.

V and J are TRBV20-1 and TRBJ1-1; D gene unclear. This CDR3 comprises 10 residues. V gave up 3 bases and J gave up 7 bases, with 6 bases separating them. Germline V gives CDR1 DFQATT, CDR2 SNEGSKA (reference sequence). CDR3 residues: CSASDNEAFF. CDR3 bases: TGCAGTGCTAGCGACAATGAAGCTTTCTTT.

This clone came up a few times. The rearrangement uses TRBV5-5 and TRBJ1-5; no clear D gene. The V gene's germline CDR1 is SGHKS and CDR2 YYEKEE (reference sequence). V lost 9 bases and J lost 1, with 17 bases in between. The CDR3 runs 15 residues. The CDR3 loop is CANQRRRKSNQPQHF. In nucleotides, the CDR3 is TGTGCCAACCAACGCCGCAGGAAAAGCAATCAGCCCCAGCATTTT.